This TCR beta chain derives from a study of beta chain features in type 1 diabetes. On the study more broadly: Regarding age, gender and cell yields, patients proved similar to healthy donors. The examined sorted cells totaled some 99 million across samples. Study findings and constraints: Shorter TCRB CDR3s, moderately but significantly so, marked every one of the four CD4+ subsets in Type 1 diabetes patients.

Purity above 95% was achieved in all sorted populations. Reverse transcribing all isolated RNA meant expressed TCRB transcripts were sequenced. Average reads for naive, central memory and regulatory T cell samples were several million. Measured with immunoSEQ multiplex PCR; TCRdb has only the in-frame clones, and not every one. Counted here are roughly 730,000 clones, roughly an eighth occurring once; the ten biggest clones make up approximately 0.022%. Per the germline V gene, CDR1 is SQVTM and CDR2 is ANQGSEA. This CDR3 is built from 14 residues. V lost 2 bases, J lost 6 bases, and 16 bases lay in between. This clone was detected a few times. The antigen remains unidentified.

The sequenced sample was naive CD4+ T cells from blood. The V call is TRBV29-1, the J call TRBJ1-1; no firm D call. The origin of this receptor is a man aged 18 to 35 with type 1 diabetes. The CDR3 loop reads CSVEPVTAGAEAFF. In DNA, the CDR3 is TGCAGCGTTGAACCTGTGACGGCCGGGGCTGAAGCTTTCTTT.